The TCR beta chain described here comes from a study of glioma-infiltrating T cells after dendritic cell vaccination. The assay was immunoSEQ multiplex PCR, and TCRdb's table has in-frame clones only and misses some. The repertoire consists of some 110,000 clones, with 90% occurring once and the leading ten covering approximately 2.7%. Germline V gene sequence: CDR1 SNHLY, CDR2 FYNNEI. The CDR3 has 13 amino acids. V was trimmed by 3 bases and J by 11 bases, leaving 15 bases between them. Time point described: after dendritic cell vaccination, including at tumor progression/relapse. The receptor was derived from a human donor with glioblastoma. This chain connects TRBV2 to TRBJ2-3; TRBD1 is a possible D gene (5 bases). Sequenced here: blood, sampled after dendritic cell vaccination. CDR3 sequence: CASSEGRAREQYF. CDR3 sequence (DNA): TGTGCCAGCAGTGAGGGCAGGGCTCGAGAGCAGTATTTT.